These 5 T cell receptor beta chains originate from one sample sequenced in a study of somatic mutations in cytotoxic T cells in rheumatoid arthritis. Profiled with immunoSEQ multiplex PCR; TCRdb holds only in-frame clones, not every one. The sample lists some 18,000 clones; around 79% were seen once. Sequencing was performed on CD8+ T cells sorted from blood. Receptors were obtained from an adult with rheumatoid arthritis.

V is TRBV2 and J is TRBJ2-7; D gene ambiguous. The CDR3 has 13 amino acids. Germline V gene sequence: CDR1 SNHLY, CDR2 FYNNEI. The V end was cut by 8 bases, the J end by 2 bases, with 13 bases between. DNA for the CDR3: TGTGCCAGCGTGCAGGCCGAACCCTACGAGCAGTACTTC. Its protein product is CASVQAEPYEQYF. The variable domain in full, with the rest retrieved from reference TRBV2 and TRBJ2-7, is EPEVTQTPSHQVTQMGQEVILRCVPISNHLYFYWYRQILGQKVEFLVSFYNNEISEKSEIFDDQFSVERPDGSNFTLKIRSTKLEDSAMYFCASVQAEPYEQYFGPGTRLTVT.

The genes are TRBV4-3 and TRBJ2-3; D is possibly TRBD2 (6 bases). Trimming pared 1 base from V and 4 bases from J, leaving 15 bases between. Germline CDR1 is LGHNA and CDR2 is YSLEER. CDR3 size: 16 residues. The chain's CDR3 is CASSQGGGISADTQYF. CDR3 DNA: TGCGCCAGCAGCCAAGGTGGGGGGATTAGCGCAGATACGCAGTATTTT.

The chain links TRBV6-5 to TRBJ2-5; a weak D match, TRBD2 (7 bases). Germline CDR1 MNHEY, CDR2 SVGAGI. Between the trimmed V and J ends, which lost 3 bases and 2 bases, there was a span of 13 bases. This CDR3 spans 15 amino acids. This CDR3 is CASSYGGGLQETQYF. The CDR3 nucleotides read TGTGCCAGCAGTTATGGGGGGGGCCTGCAAGAGACCCAGTACTTC.

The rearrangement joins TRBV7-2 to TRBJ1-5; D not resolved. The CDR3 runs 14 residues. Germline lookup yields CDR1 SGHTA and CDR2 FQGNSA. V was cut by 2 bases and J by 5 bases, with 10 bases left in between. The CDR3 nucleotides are TGTGCCAGCAGCTTATTGAGGGCCGATCAGCCCCAGCATTTT. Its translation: CASSLLRADQPQHF.

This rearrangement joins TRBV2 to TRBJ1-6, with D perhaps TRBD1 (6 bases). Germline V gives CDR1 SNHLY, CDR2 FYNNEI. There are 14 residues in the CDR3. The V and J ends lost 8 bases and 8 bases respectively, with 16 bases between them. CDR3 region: CASGGFGGDSPLHF. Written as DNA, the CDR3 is TGTGCCAGCGGGGGCTTCGGTGGGGATTCACCCCTCCACTTT.